The present T cell receptor beta chain was sequenced within a study of T cell responses to AZD1222 COVID-19 vaccine. The assay was immunoSEQ multiplex PCR, and TCRdb's table has in-frame clones only and misses some. Of some 65,000 clones in the sample, around 74% were seen once. This clone appeared a single time. Its antigen is unknown. Trimming shortened V by 6 bases and J by 0 bases, and 16 bases separated the two germline ends. The germline gives CDR1 SQVTM, CDR2 ANQGSEA. The CDR3 is 15 residues long. Study-wide points: Close to half of all spike-specific TCRs reportedly target regions of the variants that are unmutated. Donors in the cohort were predominantly white British and more often female, and clonal diversity was possibly underestimated. Baseline antibody screening turned up just six seropositive AZD1222 recipients.

This TCR was recovered from an adult in good health. The chain joins TRBV29-1 to TRBJ2-3; the D gene is possibly TRBD2 (6 bases). Specimen: peripheral blood, collected on day 0 of MenACWY control vaccination. The DNA of the CDR3 is TGCAGCGTCGTCCCAGGCGGGATTAGCACAGATACGCAGTATTTT. This sequence encodes CSVVPGGISTDTQYF.